This TCR beta chain came from a study of T cell changes during pregnancy in multiple sclerosis. This CDR3 has 16 residues. Germline V gene sequence: CDR1 SGHRS, CDR2 YFSETQ. V shed 0 bases, J shed 0 bases, and the junction held 4 bases outside the gene matches. TCRdb keeps only in-frame clones here, not all; method: immunoSEQ multiplex PCR. This table has under 75,000 clones, approximately 93% appearing once. The material was CD8+ T cells from peripheral blood mononuclear cells, obtained in the second trimester of pregnancy. This clonotype was obtained from a female donor with multiple sclerosis, enrolled in a pregnancy study. The chain uses TRBV5-1 and TRBJ2-5; 8 bases map to TRBD2. The CDR3 loop reads CASSLGVAGNQETQYF. CDR3 nucleotide sequence: TGCGCCAGCAGCTTGGGAGTAGCGGGGAACCAAGAGACCCAGTACTTC.